In this sample, the clone carrying this TCR beta chain turned up once. As handled by the study authors: Scientists estimated how many nucleated cells there were by amplifying reference gene primers. Libraries were prepared by immunoSEQ multiplex PCR; TCRdb keeps only in-frame clonotypes and omits some of them. That table supplies the V and J calls and clone size; D and trimming were determined from the DNA. Of hundreds of thousands of clones listed, 90% are singletons. Seattle's enrolled individuals joined amid active infection and were then monitored longitudinally. This entry is derived from a study of blood T cell repertoires in COVID-19. Whole-study context: Whether acute or convalescent, the COVID-19 samples came from the United States, Italy and Spain.

Germline V gene sequence: CDR1 MNHEY, CDR2 SVGAGI. The CDR3 contains 13 residues. The V segment lost 7 bases and the J segment 6 bases; nucleotides outside the gene matches: 2. The rearrangement links TRBV6-5 to TRBJ1-6; 8 nucleotides match TRBD1. The receptor was isolated from a woman aged 40 to 50 with COVID-19, enrolled during active disease. Sequenced: peripheral blood. The CDR3 nucleotides read TGTGCCAGCACCGGACAGGGTAATTCACCCCTCCACTTT. This gives the protein CASTGQGNSPLHF.